The T cell receptor (beta chain) described here comes from a study of blood T cell repertoires in COVID-19. The overall study: Both acute and convalescent COVID-19 samples were obtained from the United States, Italy and Spain. From T cells, B-cell-depleted T cells, or PBMCs came the material, which was cDNA or gDNA.

There are 13 residues in the CDR3. CDR1 SQVTM and CDR2 ANQGSEA come from the germline V gene. The V end lost 5 bases, the J end lost 3 bases, and 13 bases lay between the germline ends. The authors' processing: Amplified reference gene primers provided the basis for estimating nucleated cell counts. The assay was immunoSEQ multiplex PCR, and TCRdb's table has in-frame clones only and misses some. From that table come the V and J calls and clone size; the DNA was used to work out D and trimming. The data show 450,000 to 500,000 clones, approximately 85% seen once. This clonotype originated in a human donor in a cohort sampled during active COVID-19. The sample was peripheral blood. This chain links TRBV29-1 with TRBJ1-2, with a possible D match to TRBD1 (6 bases). The CDR3: CSVWTDRHYGYTF. The CDR3 region has the DNA TGCAGCGTTTGGACAGATAGGCACTATGGCTACACCTTC.